These 8 T cell receptor beta chains were sequenced from one sample in a study of blood T cell repertoires in COVID-19. Clones were read by immunoSEQ multiplex PCR, and TCRdb kept only the in-frame ones, dropping some. Seen here are under 300,000 clones, over 75% observed once, and the top ten hold roughly 15%. Sequencing used peripheral blood. These receptors were taken from a human donor in a cohort sampled during active COVID-19.

The genes are TRBV7-3 and TRBJ2-1; 8 bases align to TRBD2. Germline V gives CDR1 SGHTA, CDR2 FQGTGA. CDR3 size: 14 residues. With 5 bases clipped from V and 8 bases from J, the junction kept 8 bases outside the gene matches. The DNA for the CDR3 is TGTGCCAGCAGCCGCGGGGGAGCGGGAGATGAGCAGTTCTTC. This translates into CASSRGGAGDEQFF. Combining the CDR3 with reference TRBV7-3 and TRBJ2-1 gives the whole variable domain GAGVSQTPSNKVTEKGKYVELRCDPISGHTALYWYRQSLGQGPEFLIYFQGTGAADDSGLPNDRFFAVRPEGSVSTLKIQRTERGDSAVYLCASSRGGAGDEQFFGPGTRLTVL.

Remarks on this clone: Other DNA sequences in the same sample also yield this CDR3. The rearrangement joins TRBV19 to TRBJ1-5; D is uncertain. Per the germline V gene, CDR1 is LNHDA and CDR2 is SQIVND (reference sequence). The CDR3 is 15 amino acids. Trimming pared 2 bases from V and 4 bases from J, leaving 12 bases between. In DNA form, the CDR3 reads TGTGCCAGTAGTATAACGGCGGGGAGAAATCAGCCCCAGCATTTT. Its protein is CASSITAGRNQPQHF.

The gene calls are TRBV3-1 (or the pseudogene TRBV3-2) and TRBJ2-5; 7 nucleotides agree with TRBD2. The CDR3 covers 13 residues. Germline CDR1 and CDR2: LGHDT and YNNKEL (reference sequence). The trim removed 4 bases at V and 5 bases at J, leaving 4 bases unmatched. CDR3 region: CASSRTSLETQYF. CDR3 DNA: TGTGCCAGCAGCCGGACTAGTCTTGAGACCCAGTACTTC.

The V gene is TRBV27, the J gene TRBJ2-7, with 11 bases that match TRBD2. J was trimmed by 0 bases and V by 6 bases; bases with no gene match: 1. Looked up from germline, CDR1 is MNHEY and CDR2 is SMNVEV (reference sequence). The CDR3 is 14 amino acids. The CDR3: CASRLAGDSYEQYF. For the CDR3, the DNA is TGTGCCAGCAGACTAGCGGGAGACTCCTACGAGCAGTACTTC.

The genes are TRBV13 and TRBJ2-6; 10 positions agree with TRBD1. Germline V gives CDR1 PRHDT, CDR2 FYEKMQ (reference sequence). CDR3 length: 17 residues. With 5 bases clipped from V and 0 bases from J, the junction kept 4 bases outside the gene matches. CDR3 sequence: CASSGRTGGSGANVLTF. CDR3 nucleotide sequence: TGTGCCAGCAGCGGCCGGACAGGGGGCTCTGGGGCCAACGTCCTGACTTTC.

This chain links TRBV18 with TRBJ1-2, with D unresolved. The CDR3 has 14 residues. Trimming removed 4 bases at V and 2 bases at J, with 11 bases between. Looked up from germline, CDR1 is KGHSH and CDR2 is LQKENI. The CDR3 bases are TGTGCCAGCTCACGAATGGAGAAGAACTATGGCTACACCTTC. Its protein is CASSRMEKNYGYTF.

The chain links TRBV5-1 to TRBJ2-7; D may be TRBD2 (6 bases). The CDR3 loop spans 13 amino acids. The ends were cut back, 4 bases at V and 3 bases at J, with 11 bases in the middle. Germline CDR1 is SGHRS and CDR2 is YFSETQ. The CDR3 sequence is CASSPGLVYEQYF. CDR3 bases: TGCGCCAGCAGCCCGGGACTGGTCTACGAGCAGTACTTC.

The V and J genes are TRBV6-5 and TRBJ1-5; D gene ambiguous. V lost 6 bases and J 1 base, leaving 7 bases between the germline ends. The CDR3 extends over 13 amino acids. Germline CDR1 reads MNHEY; CDR2 reads SVGAGI. In DNA form, the CDR3 reads TGTGCCAGCAGGTCTAACAGCAATCAGCCCCAGCATTTT. It encodes CASRSNSNQPQHF.